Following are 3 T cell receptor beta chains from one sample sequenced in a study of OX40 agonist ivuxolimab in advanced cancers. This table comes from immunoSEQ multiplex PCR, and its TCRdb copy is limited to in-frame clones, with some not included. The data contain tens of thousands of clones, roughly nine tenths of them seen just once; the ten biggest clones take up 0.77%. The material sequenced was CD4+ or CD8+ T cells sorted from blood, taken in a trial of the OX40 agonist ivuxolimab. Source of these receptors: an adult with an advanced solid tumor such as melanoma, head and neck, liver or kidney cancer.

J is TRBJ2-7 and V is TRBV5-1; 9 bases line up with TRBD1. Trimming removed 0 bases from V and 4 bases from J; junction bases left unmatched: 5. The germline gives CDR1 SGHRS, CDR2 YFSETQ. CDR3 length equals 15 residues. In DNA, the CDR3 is TGCGCCAGCAGCTTGGGGGACAGGGCCGCGTACGAGCAGTACTTC. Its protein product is CASSLGDRAAYEQYF.

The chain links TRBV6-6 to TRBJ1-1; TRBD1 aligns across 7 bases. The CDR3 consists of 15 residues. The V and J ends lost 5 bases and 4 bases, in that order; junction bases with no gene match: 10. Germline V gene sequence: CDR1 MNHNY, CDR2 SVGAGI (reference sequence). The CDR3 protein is CASSKRQGWGTEAFF. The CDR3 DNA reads TGTGCCAGCAGTAAACGACAGGGATGGGGCACTGAAGCTTTCTTT.

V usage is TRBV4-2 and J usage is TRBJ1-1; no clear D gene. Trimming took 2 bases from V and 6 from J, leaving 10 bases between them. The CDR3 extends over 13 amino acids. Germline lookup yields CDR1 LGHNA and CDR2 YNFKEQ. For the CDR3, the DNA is TGTGCCAGCAGCCAAATTCTATGGGCTGAAGCTTTCTTT. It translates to CASSQILWAEAFF.